This record looks at one TCR beta chain sequence and its context. There is no known antigen for this receptor. Base qualities were left out, and no much larger clone turns up one base away. This specimen belongs to a study of CD4 T cell repertoires and nickel (dated by TCRdb to about 2020). The germline V gene encodes CDR1 GTSNPN and CDR2 SVGIG (reference sequence). The CDR3 holds 11 amino acids from the cysteine to the phenylalanine. The read is trimmed to its CDR3 DNA, 33 bases read in frame from base 1. V is reduced by 2 bases and J by 5 bases, leaving a spacing of 6 bases between them. Library preparation used RT-PCR. Sequencing took place on an Illumina MiSeq. TCRdb reran the public reads through fastp at Q25 and MiXCR, keeping productive beta chains. Rows are combined by CDR3 protein, so each entry shows the most common genes and DNA. This sample gives some 250 distinct CDR3 sequences in total; roughly three fifths of them show up just once. The ten largest clonotypes hold 9.5% to 14% of the sample.

The chain is encoded by TRBV30 joined to TRBJ1-1, with an unclear D gene assignment. This clonotype was obtained from a human donor in a nickel allergy study, with or without nickel allergy (not recorded which). It is not recorded whether this sample comes from one donor or several. Input material: CD4+ T cells from blood, not recorded whether cultured. The CDR3 sequence is CAWSLTTEAFF. The nucleotide sequence is given as TGTGCCTGGAGTCTGACAACTGAAGCTTTCTTT.